One sample yielded the 6 T cell receptor beta chains listed below, sequenced in a study of T cells in Graves' hyperthyroidism and ophthalmopathy. Amplification of TCR beta CDR3 regions was performed using RNA transcripts as template. RT-PCR in the first round (using the HTBI primer set) targeted the TCR CDR3. TCRdb reprocessed the multiplex PCR reads with MiXCR, giving one entry per CDR3 protein. The sample yields hundreds of thousands of distinct CDR3 sequences, 22% seen once. Sequencing was done on a sample of blood. The receptors here all came from a woman in her 70s with Graves' ophthalmopathy.

This clonotype came up a few times. This chain connects TRBV28 to TRBJ2-5, with D maybe TRBD2 (5 bases). Looked up from germline, CDR1 is MDHEN and CDR2 is SYDVKM. There are 15 residues in the CDR3. Deletions cut 8 bases from V and 4 bases from J, with 20 bases between. CDR3 sequence reads: CASSLHAGSIETQYF. CDR3 DNA sequence: TGTGCCAGCTCACTCCACGCGGGTAGTATAGAGACCCAGTACTTC.

The genes are TRBV24-1 and TRBJ2-1, with 9 positions matching TRBD2. The CDR3 is 16 residues long. Trimming at V came to 3 bases and at J to 4 bases, leaving 6 bases not matched to a gene. The germline V gene encodes CDR1 KGHDR and CDR2 SFDVKD. CDR3 sequence (DNA): TGTGCCACCAGTGATCAGAGCGGGAGGATGTACAATGAGCAGTTCTTC. Amino acid sequence: CATSDQSGRMYNEQFF.

The V and J genes are TRBV5-1 and TRBJ2-1; tentatively, D is TRBD2 (6 bases). The CDR3 has 17 amino acids. V was trimmed by 0 bases and J by 7 bases, leaving 20 bases between them. CDR1 is SGHRS, CDR2 YFSETQ, per germline. The CDR3 DNA follows: TGCGCCAGCAGCTTGGCCGCTTGGCGGGACCCGGGTAATGAGCAGTTCTTC. It is translated as CASSLAAWRDPGNEQFF.

This clonotype occurred many times. The V call is TRBV28, the J call TRBJ2-2, with a tentative D call TRBD1 (5 bases). Per the germline V gene, CDR1 is MDHEN and CDR2 is SYDVKM. V was shortened by 4 bases and J by 0 bases, with 9 bases between the two germline ends. The length of the CDR3 is 15 residues. CDR3 in amino acids: CASSYNRPNTGELFF. The CDR3 DNA sequence: TGTGCCAGCAGTTATAACAGGCCGAACACCGGGGAGCTGTTTTTT.

This clonotype was recorded a few times. Germline is not matched at one junction end, which may reflect a read error. The chain combines TRBV6-1 with TRBJ2-5; 11 nucleotides match TRBD2. Germline V gene sequence: CDR1 MNHNS, CDR2 SASEGT. The CDR3 loop spans 16 amino acids. The CDR3 protein is CASYRAGTSGQEAQYF. In nucleotides, the CDR3 is TGTGCCAGCTACCGTGCCGGGACTAGCGGCCAAGAGGCCCAGTACTTC.

V usage is TRBV28 and J usage is TRBJ1-5, with TRBD1 matching 7 bases. CDR1 is MDHEN, CDR2 SYDVKM, per germline. This CDR3 region has 15 residues. V lost 3 bases and J lost 6; bases outside the gene matches: 8. This CDR3 is CASSFVQGEFQPQHF. The CDR3 DNA is TGTGCCAGCAGTTTTGTCCAGGGGGAATTTCAGCCCCAGCATTTT.